This T cell receptor beta chain was documented in a study of cytomegalovirus exposure and HLA in healthy donors (TCRdb year 2017). About the investigation overall: An earlier analysis of 587 of the donors reported roughly 270 Gb of sequence data and approximately 110 million unique TCR beta sequences from 150 million to 200 million T cells. An early release covering some 640 HLA-typed donors comprised about 290 gigabases of sequencing data and about 90 million unique TCR sequences. The genetic ancestry cluster associated with self-reported Caucasian donors included 70% to 85% of the approximately 430 genotyped donors. The study aimed to test whether signatures of past pathogen exposure could be identified by cataloging public T cell receptors. Using immunosequencing, the study profiled T cell repertoires from 666 subjects and related those repertoires to cytomegalovirus serostatus. Along with the approximately 700-subject first cohort, a separate validation cohort of 120 different subjects was used. To predict cytomegalovirus infection status, the study combined high-throughput TCR immunosequencing, statistical association of individual TCRs with disease status, and machine learning. To study patterns of TCR occurrence, a later analysis re-analyzed previously published TCR beta repertoires from 650 to 750 donors and added high-resolution HLA genotyping. Rather than drawing on any new phenotypic data, the later analysis identified candidate immune exposures from TCR beta sequences and the way those sequences occurred across donors. To decide whether each TCR beta V gene segment behaved as functional or pseudogenic, an earlier analysis of 587 of the donors relied on high-throughput TCR beta sequencing. Alongside the repertoire data, information on donor age, sex, ethnicity and CMV serostatus was compiled. A later genetic analysis used genome-wide SNP genotypes for about 65% of the 666 donors, treating that subset as a discovery cohort. Every repertoire in the discovery cohort had been generated on one and the same sequencing platform. Both class I and class II loci were covered by HLA typing, at four-digit resolution. Typing coverage differed by locus: A, B, C, DRB1 and DQB1 were typed in about 629-640 donors, DQA1 in approximately 520, DPA1 in some 570, and DPB1 in just under 490. Four or five DR-DQ haplotypes were handled as single units for association and clustering because linkage in the cohort was strong. On average, approximately 250,000 unique TCR beta nucleotide sequences were sequenced per donor among a few hundred genotyped donors of the cohort, with roughly a sixth of those sequences being non-productive. The research as a whole found: A later analysis associated 15,000 to 20,000 TCR beta sequences with specific HLA alleles at a false discovery rate of 0.05. A few of the identified cytomegalovirus-associated TCR beta chains were confirmed in vitro to be specific for cytomegalovirus antigens. Assigning TCR associations to individual alleles was difficult when HLA alleles, especially DR and DQ, strongly co-occurred. The authors suggested that the approach could potentially be generalized to other disease states and immunological phenotypes. Some IMGT-functional V segments, including TRBV6-2 and TRBV6-3, could not be distinguished by the 87-base-pair reads and were therefore excluded. Compared with the roughly 670-donor mean, donors in an Asian-associated ancestry cluster had fewer N-insertions in productive TCRs, according to a later genetic analysis. In both the original and validation cohorts, the classifier was reported to diagnose cytomegalovirus status with high specificity and sensitivity. An association between a missense DCLRE1C variant and V-gene and J-gene trimming of TCR beta chains was found in a later genetic analysis and replicated in an independent cohort. A cluster of highly shared sequence variants was judged likely to be a technical artifact of the sequencing pipeline. An earlier analysis of approximately 600 of the donors showed that most TCR beta V segments appeared in productive rearrangements either about 90% or about 30% of the time, which broadly matched IMGT annotations. Most CMV-associated TCR beta chains appeared to be HLA-restricted in a later analysis, and the HLA associations seemed to be driven largely by CMV exposure. While some public TCRs were present in many individuals, most TCR sequences turned up only very rarely across donors. Because counts were too low, about 15 rarely observed V segments, including chromosome 9 orphons, were left out of the earlier analysis of about 500 of the donors. A further reported finding was that TCR beta sequences accurately predicted the HLA-A and HLA-B alleles for most subjects in the first cohort. A later analysis reported that several top co-occurrence clusters appeared linked to parvovirus B19, influenza, CMV and Epstein-Barr virus. Linkage disequilibrium might explain the correlated functional status among segregating V segments, but an unknown experimental factor could not be excluded. Only TCR beta chains were sequenced in this cohort, and the absence of alpha or paired-chain data limited detectable features. In a later analysis, TCR association rates were found to vary across HLA loci, with the most associated TCRs seen for DRB1 alleles and the fewest for HLA-C alleles. CMV serostatus was the only immune exposure information available for the cohort. Because HLA typing was missing for some donors at each locus, association tests included only the typed subset. In a later analysis, HLA-associated TCR beta chains were found to be more clonally expanded and to have lower generation probabilities than equally common non-associated chains. The study listed over 150 TCR beta chains as associated with cytomegalovirus. Sequencing depth was assumed to be roughly uniform across donors in the presence/absence analyses, though that assumption may not hold.

The cohort comprised fewer than 700 healthy bone marrow donors. At the time of sampling, every cohort member was nominally healthy, though immune exposures that went unrecorded were likely present. The donor tested CMV seronegative, placing the donor among the 350 to 400 seronegative members of the cohort. Every donor gave a peripheral blood sample, and the peripheral blood mononuclear cells from that sample were used for TCR beta sequencing. The Qiagen DNeasy Blood Extraction Kit was used to extract genomic DNA from the blood cell samples. Including cysteine and phenylalanine, the CDR3 has 15 amino acids. The DNA shown is the 45-base CDR3, in frame from base 1. Trimmed from V: 3 bases; trimmed from J: 7 bases; junction bases lacking a gene match: 7. In the germline V gene, CDR1 corresponds to MDHEN and CDR2 to SYDVKM. On this clone: Which antigen it targets is not known. No base quality values were provided; no much bigger clone lies one nucleotide off.

Preparation of the library involved the immunoSEQ multiplex PCR assay. A mixture of 60 forward primers for TCR Vbeta segments and 13 reverse primers for TCR Jbeta segments was used in the multiplex PCR. Amplification of the CDR3 region of rearranged TCR beta genes was performed with a multiplex PCR assay on genomic DNA. On the Illumina HiSeq System, the amplified TCR beta libraries were sequenced as 87-base-pair reads. For the original study's pipeline: A later analysis tallied 75 million to 85 million unique TCR beta chains across the approximately 670 repertoires, and about 12 million of those chains were shared by two or more donors. To remove PCR and sequencing errors, raw reads were error-corrected and collapsed into unique sequences using a nearest-neighbor algorithm that merged closely related sequences. CDR3 sequences were aligned to IMGT reference sequences to assign V, D and J gene segments. For a sequence to be retained, at least a six-nucleotide match to both a V gene segment and a J gene segment was required. Rearrangements were classified as productive when the CDR3 lacked stop codons and remained in frame with V and J, and all other rearrangements were classified as non-productive. Following IMGT convention, CDR3 was defined as the stretch from the second conserved V-encoded cysteine up to the conserved J-encoded phenylalanine. The earlier analysis of approximately 590 of the donors excluded any sequence lacking an unambiguous match to a single V gene segment. In an earlier analysis of a few hundred of the donors, V segments were called functional above 56.7% productive rearrangements and were called segregating when the between-donor standard deviation exceeded 5%. To diagnose cytomegalovirus status from the catalog of TCR beta chain sequences, a statistical classification framework was built. In a later analysis, TCR nucleotide sequences were compared against IMGT/GENE-DB human TR gene sequences so that V and J genes could be assigned. In a later analysis, CDR3 sequences and most-parsimonious VDJ recombination scenarios were assigned using the TCRdist pipeline. A later analysis defined each TCR beta chain by its CDR3 amino acid sequence plus V-gene family, and excluded reads lacking a unique V-gene family. A later analysis removed roughly 590 highly shared, low-generation-probability nucleotide sequences to deal with suspected cross-contamination and a sequencing artifact. In a later analysis, a clonal expansion index for each public chain was calculated from normalized within-repertoire ranks of inferred template counts. In a later analysis, generation probabilities were computed with a VDJ recombination model fitted to out-of-frame rearrangements, and the resulting probabilities were checked against IGoR. In a later analysis, hypergeometric tests were used to score TCR-TCR, TCR-HLA and TCR-CMV co-occurrence, with a repertoire-size bias correction applied to TCR pairs. A later analysis estimated false discovery rates by permuting HLA or CMV assignments 20 times. In a later analysis, co-occurring TCRs were grouped with DBSCAN, and TCRdist sequence similarity was added when clustering was performed within HLA-allele-positive subsets. Co-occurrence clustering excluded repertoires with fewer than 30,000 or more than 120,000 public chains, plus five with anomalous nucleotide sharing. In its TCRdb copy, this immuneACCESS table keeps in-frame sequences only and misses some clones. Where compared with another copy, unresolved V genes explain less than half of these, and the others have no known cause. V, J and clone size are taken as reported in that table, and D and trimming were inferred from the DNA itself. In all, the sample holds roughly 250,000 clones, and 80% of those were seen once. The ten most abundant clones make up over 0.3% of the sample.

The clonotype was recovered from a girl aged 2-9 years in good health and CMV-seronegative. The material sequenced was PBMCs. The chain is made from TRBV28 and TRBJ2-7, with TRBD2 identical over 12 junction bases. The nucleotides are TGTGCCAGCAGTTTCCTTCTAGCGGGAGGGTGGGAGCAGTACTTC. This gives the protein CASSFLLAGGWEQYF.